This TCR beta chain was profiled in a study of CD4+ T cells in melanoma. Study-wide points: Reportedly, melanoma neoantigen-specific CD4+ T cells showed varied differentiation states. A reported correlation linked neoantigen-specific CD4+ T cells to CD8+, macrophage and B cell function.

This CDR3 is 18 amino acids long. Germline V gene data show CDR1 as MNHEY and CDR2 as SMNVEV (reference sequence). V was clipped by 3 bases and J by 5 bases, with 23 bases between them. This clone was seen only a few times. The target antigen is unknown. Produced via immunoSEQ multiplex PCR; TCRdb's table is partial and in-frame only. This repertoire shows 13,000 or so clones, around 68% found once; its top ten account for about a sixth. This chain uses TRBV27 with TRBJ2-1, with a tentative D call TRBD2 (6 bases). The sequence was obtained from a human donor with melanoma. The source material was cells from a culture (not recorded whether cultured in vitro). The CDR3 protein is CASSFDVPGLQPNNEQFF. CDR3 in DNA: TGTGCCAGCAGTTTTGATGTCCCGGGACTCCAACCCAACAATGAGCAGTTCTTC.